This T cell receptor (beta chain) comes out of a study of cytomegalovirus exposure and HLA in healthy donors. V was pared by 7 bases and J by 4 bases, with 10 bases of the junction left unmatched. The CDR3 consists of 15 residues. The germline V gene encodes CDR1 ENHRY and CDR2 SYGVKD. Broader study findings: Most observed TCR sequences were rare, whereas some public TCRs were detected in many donors.

Worth noting for this clone: The antigen is unknown.

The data were produced by immunoSEQ multiplex PCR, yet TCRdb's version contains in-frame clones alone and is incomplete. The sample lists about 170,000 clones, approximately 86% occurring once. This receptor was identified in a man aged 18-30 years in good health and CMV-seropositive. The sequenced sample was PBMCs. The rearrangement links TRBV10-3 to TRBJ2-7, with 10 bases fitting TRBD2. CDR3 sequence reads: CAITPGEREGYEQYF. DNA for the CDR3: TGTGCCATCACCCCAGGGGAGCGGGAGGGATACGAGCAGTACTTC.